The clone carrying this T cell receptor beta chain has only a few counts. Its antigen is currently unknown. cDNA libraries of TCR beta carried unique molecular identifiers. TCRdb re-analysed the PCR reads in MiXCR, keeping a single row per CDR3 protein. This table has about 460,000 distinct CDR3 sequences, over 35% appearing once. These data are taken from a study of post-analysis software for immune sequencing data. Study observations and caveats: Five TRBV segments were significantly more frequent in patients than in controls. TRBV5-6, TRBV5-1 and TRBV20-1 were among these segments.

Germline V gene lookup returns CDR1 KGHSH and CDR2 LQKENI. The CDR3 runs 14 residues. V was trimmed by 6 bases and J by 4 bases, leaving 15 bases between them. Sequencing was done on a sample of blood. The sequence was obtained from a girl under 18 with multiple sclerosis. The rearrangement joins TRBV18 to TRBJ1-1, with D maybe TRBD1 (5 bases). The CDR3 nucleotides are TGTGCCAGCTCCCCCGTGTGGGACGGCACTGAAGCTTTCTTT. It encodes CASSPVWDGTEAFF.